A single sample is the source of the 12 T cell receptor beta chains below, sequenced in a study of neurological immune-mediated disorders. TCRdb re-derived calls from the 5' RACE reads in MiXCR, one entry per CDR3 protein. This table holds about 77,000 distinct CDR3 sequences, 9.4% found once. The material sequenced was PBMCs. These TCRs come from a man between 45 and 60 years old in good health.

There are many counts of this clonotype. The chain combines TRBV14 with TRBJ1-1, with unresolved D. Trimming left V 5 bases short and J 3 bases short, with 10 bases between. The germline gives CDR1 SGHDN, CDR2 FVKESK. CDR3 length: 13 residues. Here the CDR3 reads CASSYAEDTEAFF. The CDR3 DNA sequence: TGTGCCAGCAGCTACGCTGAAGACACTGAAGCTTTCTTT. Complete variable domain (other parts from reference TRBV14 and TRBJ1-1): EAGVTQFPSHSVIEKGQTVTLRCDPISGHDNLYWYRRVMGKEIKFLLHFVKESKQDESGMPNNRFLAERTGGTYSTLKVQPAELEDSGVYFCASSYAEDTEAFFGQGTRLTVV.

This clonotype has at least ten counts. This sequence joins TRBV25-1 and TRBJ2-7; D assignment may be TRBD1 or TRBD2 (6 bases each). The length of the CDR3 is 16 residues. From germline, CDR1 is MGHDK and CDR2 SYGVNS. V lost 7 bases and J lost 4, with 23 bases in between. CDR3 sequence reads: CASKSLRGRVLYEQYF. CDR3 bases: TGTGCCAGCAAATCCCTCCGGGGGCGGGTCCTGTACGAGCAGTACTTC.

This clonotype was recorded at least ten times. This chain links TRBV7-6 with TRBJ2-5; TRBD2 matches at 14 bases. Germline lookup yields CDR1 SGHVS and CDR2 FNYEAQ. This CDR3 has 16 amino acids. Losses at the gene ends were 4 bases for V and 5 bases for J; bases not matched to a gene: 6. CDR3 amino acids: CASSSPGLAGEETQYF. The CDR3 nucleotides read TGTGCCAGCAGCTCTCCGGGACTAGCGGGAGAGGAGACCCAGTACTTC.

This clonotype was seen repeatedly, ten times or more. V usage is TRBV7-2 and J usage is TRBJ2-2; 9 bases fit TRBD1. The ends lost 4 bases at V and 5 bases at J; junction bases unmatched: 5. CDR1 is SGHTA, CDR2 FQGNSA, per germline. The CDR3 is 15 residues long. CDR3 coding DNA: TGTGCCAGCAGCTCCTACAGGGGGCGGACCGGGGAGCTGTTTTTT. Translation gives CASSSYRGRTGELFF.

This clonotype was seen at least ten times. The chain has TRBV5-1 and TRBJ2-3, with 8 bases fitting TRBD2. CDR1 and CDR2 (germline): SGHRS, YFSETQ. This CDR3 has 16 amino acids. V gave up 0 bases and J gave up 3 bases; unmatched junction bases: 6. This CDR3 is CASSLGPAGETDTQYF. The CDR3 nucleotides are TGCGCCAGCAGCTTGGGGCCAGCGGGGGAAACAGATACGCAGTATTTT.

This clonotype was seen at least ten times. The chain is built from TRBV7-8 and TRBJ2-1, with 14 bases fitting TRBD2. The CDR3 has 15 residues. Germline V CDR1 and CDR2: SGHVS, FQNEAQ. With 6 bases clipped from V and 7 bases from J, the junction kept 5 bases outside the gene matches. CDR3 sequence: CASRVGTSGGNEQFF. The CDR3 bases are TGTGCCAGCAGGGTAGGGACTAGCGGGGGAAATGAGCAGTTCTTC. Variable domain in full (rest from reference TRBV7-8 and TRBJ2-1): GAGVSQSPRYKVAKRGQDVALRCDPISGHVSLFWYQQALGQGPEFLTYFQNEAQLDKSGLPSDRFFAERPEGSVSTLKIQRTQQEDSAVYLCASRVGTSGGNEQFFGPGTRLTVL.

In this sample, this clonotype turned up many times. This chain joins TRBV20-1 and TRBJ1-5; TRBD1 matches 12 bases. This CDR3 contains 15 residues. The V segment lost 3 bases and the J segment 5 bases; nucleotides outside the gene matches: 5. CDR1 and CDR2 (germline): DFQATT, SNEGSKA (reference sequence). CDR3 sequence: CSARGWDRGHQPQHF. Here the CDR3 DNA reads TGCAGTGCTAGGGGTTGGGACAGGGGGCATCAGCCCCAGCATTTT.

This clonotype was seen a few times. CDR3 nucleotides: TGTGCCAGCTCACTACTAGCGGGGCGAACAGATACGCAGTATTTT. Amino acids: CASSLLAGRTDTQYF. This chain joins TRBV18 and TRBJ2-3; 10 nucleotides line up with TRBD2. CDR1 and CDR2 from the germline V gene are KGHSH and LQKENI. Germline trimming cut 4 bases from V and 3 bases from J; bases unmatched to any gene: 4. This CDR3 has 15 residues. Looking up the rest from reference TRBV18 and TRBJ2-3 gives the full variable domain: NAGVMQNPRHLVRRRGQEARLRCSPMKGHSHVYWYRQLPEEGLKFMVYLQKENIIDESGMPKERFSAEFPKEGPSILRIQQVVRGDSAAYFCASSLLAGRTDTQYFGPGTRLTVL.

The V and J genes are TRBV18 and TRBJ1-4, with D hard to call. This CDR3 is built from 14 residues. V lost 2 bases, J lost 8 bases, and 12 bases lay in between. Germline V CDR1 and CDR2: KGHSH, LQKENI. CDR3 region: CASSPGIVLEKLFF. In DNA form, the CDR3 reads TGTGCCAGCTCACCAGGGATAGTGCTGGAAAAACTGTTTTTT.

Many counts were recorded for this clonotype. The CDR3 does not end in the conserved phenylalanine or tryptophan, so this is likely a read error. V and J are TRBV7-2 and TRBJ1-4; a possible D gene is TRBD1 (5 bases). This CDR3 spans 14 amino acids. Germline V gene data show CDR1 as SGHTA and CDR2 as FQGNSA. Trimming removed 4 bases from V and 8 bases from J, with 14 bases in between. CDR3 in amino acids: CASSSAGWGEKLFL. CDR3 in DNA: TGTGCCAGCAGCTCAGCAGGGTGGGGGGAAAAACTGTTTTTG.

This clonotype was seen repeatedly, ten times or more. V and J are TRBV5-1 and TRBJ2-2; D not resolved. Trimming shortened V by 1 base and J by 1 base, and 8 bases separated the two germline ends. From germline, CDR1 is SGHRS and CDR2 YFSETQ. The CDR3 runs 15 residues. The CDR3: CASSLSSRNTGELFF. CDR3 in DNA: TGCGCCAGCAGCTTGTCCAGCAGGAACACCGGGGAGCTGTTTTTT.

The table lists this clonotype with a few counts. The rearrangement links TRBV20-1 to TRBJ2-7; 8 positions agree with TRBD2. V gave up 6 bases and J gave up 5 bases; unmatched junction bases: 6. Germline V gives CDR1 DFQATT, CDR2 SNEGSKA (reference sequence). This CDR3 region has 12 residues. The CDR3 is CSAVGLGDEQYF. CDR3 DNA sequence: TGCAGTGCAGTGGGACTAGGAGACGAGCAGTACTTC.